Ten or more counts support the clone carrying this T cell receptor (beta chain). As yet, its antigen is unknown. This entry comes from a study of response to subunit inactivated influenza vaccine. Study-wide findings and caveats: Each seasonal influenza vaccination, the authors suggested, recruits few new T cells.

Using its own MiXCR run on the RT-PCR reads, TCRdb lists one record per CDR3 protein. Of roughly 150,000 distinct CDR3 sequences in the sample, approximately 10% were seen once. The material was non-naive T cells sorted from PBMCs, obtained roughly 48 days after vaccination. The sequence was obtained from a man aged 50 to 59 who received an inactivated influenza vaccine.

CDR3 nucleotide sequence: TGTGCCAGCAGCTTGTTGGGGGACTATGAGCAGTTCTTC. Its translation is CASSLLGDYEQFF. The chain carries TRBV5-5 and TRBJ2-1; tentatively, D is TRBD2 (6 bases). V dropped 1 base and J dropped 8 bases, with 10 bases sitting between them. Germline CDR1 and CDR2: SGHKS and YYEKEE (reference sequence). The CDR3 totals 13 residues.